This TCR beta chain is from a study of cytomegalovirus exposure and HLA in healthy donors. Study information: Earlier results showed 120 million or so unique TCR beta sequences derived from about 179 million T cells.

The germline CDR1 and CDR2 sequences are MDHEN and SYDVKM. With 6 bases clipped from V and 2 bases from J, the junction kept 5 bases outside the gene matches. CDR3 length: 15 amino acids. Findings and limits, study-wide: Sequencing likely caused a cluster of highly shared sequence variants. Some TCR beta chains (approximately 180 of them) were listed as cytomegalovirus-associated.

The PCR ran on 60 Vbeta and 13 Jbeta primers. Sequencing was performed with immunoSEQ multiplex PCR; in TCRdb, only in-frame clones are kept and a portion is missing. Of 200,000 to 300,000 clones listed, approximately 85% are singletons. Notes on this clone: Antigen unknown.

The specimen was PBMCs. This sequence originates from a middle-aged woman in good health and CMV-seropositive. The V and J genes are TRBV28 and TRBJ2-3; 10 positions agree with TRBD2. The CDR3 DNA reads TGTGCCAGCAGCCAACTAGCGGGAATCACAGATACGCAGTATTTT. Protein sequence: CASSQLAGITDTQYF.